A selection of T cell receptor beta chains follows, all from one sample in a study of blood T cell repertoires in COVID-19. Measured with immunoSEQ multiplex PCR; TCRdb has only the in-frame clones, and not every one. The sample includes about 310,000 clones, 75% to 90% seen only once; the top ten take approximately 5.2%. The material sequenced was PBMCs or T cells enriched from blood (not recorded which). The receptors here all came from a man aged 60-69 years who had recovered from COVID-19. Each CDR3 is given with its conserved first and last residue. D genes are given only for firm matches. Clone size is not always given. Where it is, it says once, few, many or a class for expanded clones.

TRBJ2-7 - - TRBV5-1 15 CASKAFVENSYEQYF TGCGCCAGCAAAGCTTTTGTAGAAAACTCCTACGAGCAGTACTTC
TRBJ2-7 - - TRBV19 15 CASSDIRRGTYEQYF TGTGCCAGTAGCGACATTCGTCGGGGGACCTACGAGCAGTACTTC
TRBJ1-5 - TRBD1 TRBV28 16 CASSLSGQGRRQPQHF TGTGCCAGCAGTTTATCGGGACAGGGAAGGCGGCAGCCCCAGCATTTT
TRBJ1-1 - - TRBV19 15 CASSAYLGGNTEAFF TGTGCCAGTAGTGCCTATTTGGGGGGGAACACTGAAGCTTTCTTT
TRBJ2-7 few - TRBV9 14 CASSSARVSYEQYF TGTGCCAGCAGCTCCGCGCGGGTTTCCTACGAGCAGTACTTC
TRBJ1-6 - - TRBV6-5 16 CASSYGQGPSISPLHF TGTGCCAGCAGTTACGGGCAGGGGCCGTCGATTTCACCCCTCCACTTT
TRBJ2-1 once TRBD2 TRBV7-9 14 CASSFKTSGRKEFF TGTGCCAGCAGCTTCAAGACTAGCGGCCGGAAGGAGTTCTTC
TRBJ2-7 - - TRBV5-1 15 CASSPLDGANYEQYF TGCGCCAGCAGCCCCTTAGATGGGGCCAACTACGAGCAGTACTTC
TRBJ2-7 - TRBD2 TRBV28 19 CASSLSSTGTSGSFYEQYF TGTGCCAGCAGTCTGAGCTCCACCGGGACTAGCGGGAGTTTTTACGAGCAGTACTTC
TRBJ1-1 - - TRBV5-1 13 CASSLVGGSEAFF TGCGCCAGCAGCTTGGTAGGGGGTTCTGAAGCTTTCTTT